What follows is one T cell receptor (beta chain) and its context. Measured with immunoSEQ multiplex PCR; TCRdb has only the in-frame clones, and not every one. The data contain 2,100,000 or so clones, nearly 97% of them singletons. Losses at the gene ends were 7 bases for V and 0 bases for J; bases not matched to a gene: 9. CDR3 length: 17 residues. The V gene's germline CDR1 is WNHNN and CDR2 SYGVQD (reference sequence). This sample was included in a study of shared clonotypes between healthy human individuals. Source material: naive CD4+ T cells sorted from blood. Subset reported: CD45RA+ positively selected. The sequence was obtained from a man in his late teens or twenties in good health. The chain recombines TRBV10-1 with TRBJ2-1, with TRBD2 identical over 10 bases. This chain's CDR3 is CASISSGGESSYNEQFF. In nucleotides, the CDR3 is TGCGCCAGCATATCCAGCGGGGGGGAGAGCTCCTACAATGAGCAGTTCTTC.